Presented here are 3 T cell receptor beta chains from one specimen sequenced in a study of blood T cell repertoires in COVID-19 (dated by TCRdb to 2018 to 2021). Libraries were prepared through the immunoSEQ multiplex PCR assay. In its TCRdb copy, this immuneACCESS table keeps in-frame sequences only and misses some clones. Where compared with another copy, unresolved V genes explain less than half of these, and the others have no known cause. The sample table contains some 25,000 clones; only one count was recorded for about nine tenths of them. The ten largest clones take up approximately 7.5% of the sample. Material: peripheral blood. The receptor source for this set is a man aged 45-65 years with active COVID-19.

The CDR3 DNA sequence: TGTGCCAGCAGGACCTGGACAGGTATGAACACTGAAGCTTTCTTT. This gives the protein CASRTWTGMNTEAFF. The rearrangement joins TRBV28 to TRBJ1-1; 7 bases are shared with TRBD1. CDR1 is MDHEN and CDR2 is SYDVKM in the germline V gene. Unmatched junction bases numbered 7, after V lost 6 bases and J lost 0 bases. This CDR3 region has 15 residues.

The chain recombines TRBV7-8 with TRBJ2-1, with 8 bases identical to TRBD1. CDR1 is SGHVS and CDR2 is FQNEAQ in the germline V gene. The CDR3 is made up of 15 amino acids. V dropped 3 bases and J dropped 7; count of bases not matched to a gene: 8. CDR3: CASSFGEDRVNEQFF. Written as DNA, the CDR3 is TGTGCCAGCAGCTTTGGCGAGGACAGGGTGAATGAGCAGTTCTTC. The variable domain in full, with the rest retrieved from reference TRBV7-8 and TRBJ2-1, is GAGVSQSPRYKVAKRGQDVALRCDPISGHVSLFWYQQALGQGPEFLTYFQNEAQLDKSGLPSDRFFAERPEGSVSTLKIQRTQQEDSAVYLCASSFGEDRVNEQFFGPGTRLTVL.

The rearrangement links TRBV27 to TRBJ1-2, with TRBD1 as a possible D gene (5 bases). This CDR3 region has 16 residues. Germline values: CDR1 MNHEY, CDR2 SMNVEV (reference sequence). V lost 8 bases and J 4 bases, leaving 23 bases between the germline ends. CDR3: CASAEGRVPTIYGYTF. The CDR3 DNA is TGTGCCAGCGCCGAAGGCAGGGTACCCACCATCTATGGCTACACCTTC.